This is a list of T cell receptor beta chains from one sample in a study of Ad26.COV2.S vaccination and SARS-CoV-2 variants. The protocol was immunoSEQ multiplex PCR, while the TCRdb copy is restricted to in-frame clones and leaves out a portion. The sample has fewer than 900,000 clones, roughly 90% seen once. The source material was peripheral blood, sampled in a trial of Ad26.COV2.S vaccine versus placebo. These receptor sequences come from a person aged 18-65 years who received the Ad26.COV2.S COVID-19 vaccine or a placebo. The CDR3 runs from the conserved cysteine through the conserved F or W. The D gene is left open where the match is weak. Some rows mark clone size as missing; the rest say once, few, many or name a class of expanded clone.

J: TRBJ1-3; size: few; D: .; V: TRBV4-1; CDR3: CASSPYPEAAGNTIYF; DNA: TGCGCCAGCAGCCCATACCCCGAGGCAGCTGGAAACACCATATATTTT
J: TRBJ2-1; size: once; D: TRBD2; V: TRBV2; CDR3: CASRSSLAGNEQFF; DNA: TGTGCCAGCAGGTCGTCACTAGCGGGAAATGAGCAGTTCTTC
J: TRBJ2-2; size: .; D: TRBD2; V: TRBV15; CDR3: CATSISGRTGELFF; DNA: TGTGCCACCAGCATTAGCGGGAGAACCGGGGAGCTGTTTTTT
J: TRBJ2-5; size: .; D: .; V: TRBV18; CDR3: CASSLGDGGAAETQYF; DNA: TGTGCCAGCTCACTTGGAGACGGAGGGGCAGCGGAGACCCAGTACTTC
J: TRBJ1-5; size: .; D: .; V: TRBV5-1; CDR3: CASSFGSNQPQHF; DNA: TGCGCCAGCAGCTTTGGCAGCAATCAGCCCCAGCATTTT
J: TRBJ1-3; size: .; D: .; V: TRBV5-1; CDR3: CASSSAPPLSGNTIYF; DNA: TGCGCCAGCAGCTCTGCTCCCCCCCTCTCTGGAAACACCATATATTTT
J: TRBJ2-1; size: .; D: .; V: TRBV18; CDR3: CASSPRVEELNEQFF; DNA: TGTGCCAGCTCACCACGGGTGGAGGAACTAAATGAGCAGTTCTTC
J: TRBJ2-1; size: .; D: .; V: TRBV7-9; CDR3: CASSSRLRRGQEQFF; DNA: TGTGCCAGCAGCTCCCGACTCCGACGGGGGCAAGAGCAGTTCTTC
J: TRBJ1-5; size: .; D: .; V: TRBV5-6; CDR3: CASSLGGWENQPQHF; DNA: TGTGCCAGCAGCCTCGGAGGGTGGGAGAATCAGCCCCAGCATTTT
J: TRBJ2-2; size: .; D: TRBD2; V: TRBV5-1; CDR3: CASSLVGLVTGELFF; DNA: TGCGCCAGCAGCTTGGTTGGACTAGTGACCGGGGAGCTGTTTTTT
J: TRBJ2-3; size: .; D: .; V: TRBV24-1; CDR3: CATSDRGSTDTQYF; DNA: TGTGCCACCAGTGATAGAGGGAGCACAGATACGCAGTATTTT
J: TRBJ2-3; size: .; D: TRBD2; V: TRBV11-2; CDR3: CASSSTSGGSADTQYF; DNA: TGTGCCAGCAGCTCGACTAGCGGGGGGAGTGCAGATACGCAGTATTTT
J: TRBJ2-7; size: .; D: .; V: TRBV25-1; CDR3: CASSESVVKLEQYF; DNA: TGTGCCAGCAGTGAATCCGTGGTGAAGCTGGAGCAGTACTTC
J: TRBJ2-7; size: .; D: TRBD1; V: TRBV29-1; CDR3: CSVGDRRGEQYF; DNA: TGCAGCGTTGGGGACAGGCGGGGCGAGCAGTACTTC
J: TRBJ1-3; size: .; D: .; V: TRBV7-2; CDR3: CASSLSISGNTIYF; DNA: TGTGCCAGCAGCTTATCTATCTCTGGAAACACCATATATTTT
J: TRBJ2-1; size: .; D: TRBD2; V: TRBV19; CDR3: CASSFGGGREQFF; DNA: TGTGCCAGTTCTTTCGGCGGGGGACGTGAGCAGTTCTTC
J: TRBJ2-2; size: .; D: .; V: TRBV4-2; CDR3: CASSQGTTRSGELFF; DNA: TGTGCCAGCAGCCAAGGAACAACGAGGTCCGGGGAGCTGTTTTTT
J: TRBJ2-1; size: .; D: .; V: TRBV7-9; CDR3: CASSLPERATSNEQFF; DNA: TGTGCCAGCAGCTTACCTGAGCGGGCTACTTCTAATGAGCAGTTCTTC
J: TRBJ1-5; size: few; D: .; V: TRBV6-1; CDR3: CASSEAVRGQPQHF; DNA: TGTGCCAGCAGTGAAGCAGTCCGAGGTCAGCCCCAGCATTTT
J: TRBJ1-3; size: few; D: .; V: TRBV30; CDR3: CAWSPWTVSGNTIYF; DNA: TGTGCCTGGAGTCCTTGGACAGTCTCTGGAAACACCATATATTTT
J: TRBJ1-1; size: .; D: .; V: TRBV18; CDR3: CASSPPKGIVGNTEAFF; DNA: TGTGCCAGCTCACCACCGAAGGGAATAGTCGGGAACACTGAAGCTTTCTTT
J: TRBJ1-5; size: .; D: .; V: TRBV10-3; CDR3: CAISESGQDPYSNQPQHF; DNA: TGTGCCATCAGTGAGTCAGGGCAGGACCCGTATAGCAATCAGCCCCAGCATTTT
J: TRBJ2-4; size: .; D: TRBD2; V: TRBV4-2; CDR3: CASSQALGGGILAKNIQYF; DNA: TGTGCCAGCAGCCAGGCTCTGGGCGGGGGTATTTTAGCCAAAAACATTCAGTACTTC
J: TRBJ1-2; size: .; D: .; V: TRBV30; CDR3: CAWSDWQEVYGYTF; DNA: TGTGCCTGGAGTGACTGGCAGGAGGTCTATGGCTACACCTTC
J: TRBJ2-3; size: .; D: .; V: TRBV9; CDR3: CASSVVRPLSLSTDTQYF; DNA: TGTGCCAGCAGCGTAGTAAGGCCACTATCATTAAGCACAGATACGCAGTATTTT
J: TRBJ2-1; size: .; D: .; V: TRBV7-3; CDR3: CASSPGSSYNEQFF; DNA: TGTGCCAGCAGCCCAGGGAGCTCCTACAATGAGCAGTTCTTC
J: TRBJ1-5; size: .; D: TRBD1; V: TRBV6-5; CDR3: CASRRTGGSFQPQHF; DNA: TGTGCCAGCAGACGGACAGGGGGAAGTTTTCAGCCCCAGCATTTT
J: TRBJ2-2; size: .; D: .; V: TRBV6-2/TRBV6-3; CDR3: CASSYSAGANTGELFF; DNA: TGTGCCAGCAGTTATTCGGCAGGGGCGAACACCGGGGAGCTGTTTTTT
J: TRBJ1-1; size: .; D: .; V: TRBV18; CDR3: CASSLPDALGTEAFF; DNA: TGTGCCAGCTCACTACCGGACGCGCTTGGGACTGAAGCTTTCTTT
J: TRBJ2-2; size: once; D: TRBD2; V: TRBV6-5; CDR3: CASGDYQTGELFF; DNA: TGTGCCAGCGGGGACTACCAAACCGGGGAGCTGTTTTTT
J: TRBJ1-2; size: .; D: .; V: TRBV6-6; CDR3: CASSYSLGGLGYTF; DNA: TGTGCCAGCAGTTACTCCCTGGGCGGGCTCGGCTACACCTTC
J: TRBJ1-5; size: once; D: .; V: TRBV29-1; CDR3: CSVIDESNQPQHF; DNA: TGCAGCGTTATAGACGAGAGCAATCAGCCCCAGCATTTT
J: TRBJ2-3; size: .; D: .; V: TRBV27; CDR3: CASSLSGGDTQYF; DNA: TGTGCCAGCAGTTTATCGGGTGGAGATACGCAGTATTTT
J: TRBJ2-5; size: .; D: TRBD2; V: TRBV7-9; CDR3: CASSSIRTSGVETQYF; DNA: TGTGCCAGCAGCTCCATTCGGACTAGCGGCGTAGAGACCCAGTACTTC
J: TRBJ2-7; size: .; D: .; V: TRBV7-2; CDR3: CASSLGRSYEQYF; DNA: TGTGCCAGCAGCTTAGGGCGGAGCTACGAGCAGTACTTC
J: TRBJ2-1; size: .; D: .; V: TRBV18; CDR3: CASSPDLQYNEQFF; DNA: TGTGCCAGCTCACCGGACCTCCAATACAATGAGCAGTTCTTC
J: TRBJ2-7; size: .; D: .; V: TRBV7-9; CDR3: CASSSPTTSSSYEQYF; DNA: TGTGCCAGCAGCTCCCCGACTACTTCGTCGAGCTACGAGCAGTACTTC
J: TRBJ2-6; size: .; D: .; V: TRBV18; CDR3: CAGRSSGANVLTF; DNA: TGTGCCGGGCGGAGCTCTGGGGCCAACGTCCTGACTTTC
J: TRBJ2-2; size: .; D: .; V: TRBV7-3; CDR3: CASSPRTGLGNTGELFF; DNA: TGTGCCAGCAGCCCGAGGACGGGCCTAGGGAACACCGGGGAGCTGTTTTTT
J: TRBJ1-2; size: .; D: TRBD1; V: TRBV30; CDR3: CAWKETGVDYGYTF; DNA: TGTGCCTGGAAGGAGACAGGGGTAGACTATGGCTACACCTTC
J: TRBJ1-1; size: .; D: .; V: TRBV7-3; CDR3: CASSAGIYTEAFF; DNA: TGTGCCAGCAGCGCAGGGATTTACACTGAAGCTTTCTTT
J: TRBJ1-5; size: once; D: .; V: TRBV24-1; CDR3: CATSDEGSNQPQHF; DNA: TGTGCCACCAGTGATGAAGGATCCAATCAGCCCCAGCATTTT
J: TRBJ2-7; size: .; D: .; V: TRBV7-9; CDR3: CASSQQGLRYEQYF; DNA: TGTGCCAGCAGTCAGCAGGGGTTGAGGTACGAGCAGTACTTC
J: TRBJ1-2; size: .; D: .; V: TRBV5-5; CDR3: CASSPLWGAANYGYTF; DNA: TGTGCCAGCAGCCCCCTCTGGGGGGCGGCGAACTATGGCTACACCTTC